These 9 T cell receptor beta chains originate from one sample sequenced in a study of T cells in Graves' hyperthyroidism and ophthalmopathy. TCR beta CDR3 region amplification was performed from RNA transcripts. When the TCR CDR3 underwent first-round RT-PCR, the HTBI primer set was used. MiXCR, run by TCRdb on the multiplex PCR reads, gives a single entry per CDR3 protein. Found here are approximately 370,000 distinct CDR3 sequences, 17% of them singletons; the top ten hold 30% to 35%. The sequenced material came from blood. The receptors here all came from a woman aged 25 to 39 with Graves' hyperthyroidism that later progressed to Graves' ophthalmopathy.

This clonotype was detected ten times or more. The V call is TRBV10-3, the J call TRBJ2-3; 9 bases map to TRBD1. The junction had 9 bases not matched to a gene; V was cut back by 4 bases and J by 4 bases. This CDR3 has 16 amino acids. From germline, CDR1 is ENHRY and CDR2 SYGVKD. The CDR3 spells CAISARGQGSADTQYF. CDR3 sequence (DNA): TGTGCCATCAGTGCTCGGGGACAGGGATCGGCAGATACGCAGTATTTT.

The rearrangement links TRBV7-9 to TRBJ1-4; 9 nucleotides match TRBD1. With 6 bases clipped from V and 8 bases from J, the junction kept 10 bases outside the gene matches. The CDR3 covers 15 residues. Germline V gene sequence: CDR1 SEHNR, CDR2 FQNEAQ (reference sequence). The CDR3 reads CASSTDRGSGEKLFF. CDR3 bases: TGTGCCAGCAGTACGGACAGGGGTTCCGGCGAAAAACTGTTTTTT.

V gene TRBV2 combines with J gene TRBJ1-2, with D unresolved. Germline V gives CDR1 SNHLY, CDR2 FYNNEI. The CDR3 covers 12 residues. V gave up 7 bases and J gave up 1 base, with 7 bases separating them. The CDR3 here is CASKNNNYGYTF. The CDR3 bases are TGTGCCAGCAAAAACAATAACTATGGCTACACCTTC.

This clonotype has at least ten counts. The CDR3 spells CASSERTGYSNEKLFF. As DNA, the CDR3 is TGTGCCAGCAGCGAGAGGACAGGGTACTCTAATGAAAAACTGTTTTTT. The genes are TRBV7-8 and TRBJ1-4; the match to TRBD1 covers 8 bases. The CDR3 extends over 16 amino acids. The junction had 8 bases not matched to a gene; V was cut back by 5 bases and J by 3 bases. The germline CDR1 and CDR2 sequences are SGHVS and FQNEAQ.

CDR3 residues: CSVVTGRGAGELFF. CDR3 nucleotides: TGCAGCGTTGTAACAGGGAGAGGCGCCGGGGAGCTGTTTTTT. The gene calls are TRBV29-1 and TRBJ2-2; D possibly corresponds to TRBD1 (6 bases). Deletions cut 4 bases from V and 6 bases from J, with 15 bases between. The CDR3 runs to 14 residues. CDR1 and CDR2 (germline): SQVTM, ANQGSEA.

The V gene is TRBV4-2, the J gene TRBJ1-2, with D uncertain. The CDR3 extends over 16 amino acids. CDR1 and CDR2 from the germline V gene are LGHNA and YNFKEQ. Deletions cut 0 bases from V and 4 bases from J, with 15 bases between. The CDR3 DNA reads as TGTGCCAGCAGCCAAGAAGGAGGGAATGGAGGCTATGGCTACACCTTC. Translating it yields CASSQEGGNGGYGYTF.

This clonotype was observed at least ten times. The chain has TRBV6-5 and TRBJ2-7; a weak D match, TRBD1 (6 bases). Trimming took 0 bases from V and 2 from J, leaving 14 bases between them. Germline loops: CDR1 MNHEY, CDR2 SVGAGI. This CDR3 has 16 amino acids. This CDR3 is CASSYSVERTAYEQYF. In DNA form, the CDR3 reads TGTGCCAGCAGTTACTCGGTTGAGAGGACAGCCTACGAGCAGTACTTC.

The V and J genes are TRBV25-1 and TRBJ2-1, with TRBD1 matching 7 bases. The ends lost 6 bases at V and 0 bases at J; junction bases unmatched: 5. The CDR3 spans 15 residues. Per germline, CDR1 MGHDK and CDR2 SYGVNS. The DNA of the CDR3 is TGTGCCAGCAGCGTCACAGGGGCCTCCTACAATGAGCAGTTCTTC. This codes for CASSVTGASYNEQFF.

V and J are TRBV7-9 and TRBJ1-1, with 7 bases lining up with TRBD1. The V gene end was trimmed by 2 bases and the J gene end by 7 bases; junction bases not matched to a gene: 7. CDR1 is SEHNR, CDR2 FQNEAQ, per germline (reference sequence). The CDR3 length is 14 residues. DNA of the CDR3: TGTGCCAGCAGCTTATCAGGGGGAGCGGTTGAAGCTTTCTTT. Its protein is CASSLSGGAVEAFF. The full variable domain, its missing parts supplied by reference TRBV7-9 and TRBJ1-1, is DTGVSQNPRHKITKRGQNVTFRCDPISEHNRLYWYRQTLGQGPEFLTYFQNEAQLEKSRLLSDRFSAERPKGSFSTLEIQRTEQGDSAMYLCASSLSGGAVEAFFGQGTRLTVV.